The 23 T cell receptor beta chains reported below all come from one sample, sequenced in a study of blood T cell repertoires in COVID-19. Generated by immunoSEQ multiplex PCR, the TCRdb table keeps only in-frame clones and is missing some. The profile covers 150,000 to 200,000 clones, with about 81% appearing a single time and 12% taken by the ten largest. Sequenced material: peripheral blood. The receptor source for this set is a woman of 80 years or more with COVID-19, enrolled during active disease.

V is TRBV19 and J is TRBJ2-1; 13 bases match TRBD2. Germline loops: CDR1 LNHDA, CDR2 SQIVND (reference sequence). The junction had 2 bases not matched to a gene; V was cut back by 5 bases and J by 1 base. This CDR3 spans 16 amino acids. The CDR3: CASSRTSGGSYNEQFF. CDR3 nucleotides: TGTGCCAGTAGTCGGACTAGCGGGGGTTCCTACAATGAGCAGTTCTTC.

The V gene is TRBV5-1, the J gene TRBJ1-2; 7 bases match TRBD1. V shed 0 bases and J 6 bases; nucleotides not matched to a gene: 5. The CDR3 runs to 14 residues. From germline, CDR1 is SGHRS and CDR2 YFSETQ. CDR3 bases: TGCGCCAGCAGCTTGGGAGTCAGGGGGGATGGCTACACCTTC. Encoded protein: CASSLGVRGDGYTF. Supplemented by reference TRBV5-1 and TRBJ1-2, the full variable domain reads KAGVTQTPRYLIKTRGQQVTLSCSPISGHRSVSWYQQTPGQGLQFLFEYFSETQRNKGNFPGRFSGRQFSNSRSEMNVSTLELGDSALYLCASSLGVRGDGYTFGSGTRLTVV.

The V call is TRBV7-8, the J call TRBJ1-3; 8 bases align to TRBD1. Germline V gives CDR1 SGHVS, CDR2 FQNEAQ. V gave up 4 bases and J gave up 2 bases; unmatched junction bases: 1. The CDR3 length is 14 residues. The CDR3 coding sequence is TGTGCCAGCAGCTGGACAGGGACTGGAAACACCATATATTTT. This codes for CASSWTGTGNTIYF. Using reference TRBV7-8 and TRBJ1-3 for the parts outside the CDR3, the full variable domain is GAGVSQSPRYKVAKRGQDVALRCDPISGHVSLFWYQQALGQGPEFLTYFQNEAQLDKSGLPSDRFFAERPEGSVSTLKIQRTQQEDSAVYLCASSWTGTGNTIYFGEGSWLTVV.

This chain uses TRBV9 with TRBJ2-2; D not resolved. V lost 4 bases, J lost 0 bases, and 7 bases lay in between. The CDR3 loop spans 14 amino acids. From germline, CDR1 is SGDLS and CDR2 YYNGEE. This CDR3 is CASSPSTNTGELFF. The CDR3 DNA sequence: TGTGCCAGCAGCCCGAGCACGAACACCGGGGAGCTGTTTTTT.

This clone appeared a few times. The chain joins TRBV29-1 to TRBJ1-2; unclear D gene. Germline V gene data show CDR1 as SQVTM and CDR2 as ANQGSEA. V was pared by 0 bases and J by 0 bases, with 11 bases between. The CDR3 sequence is 15 residues long. The CDR3 nucleotides are TGCAGCGTTGAAGATCCGGGGAGAGCTAACTATGGCTACACCTTC. Translation: CSVEDPGRANYGYTF.

This chain uses TRBV10-3 with TRBJ1-1, with a possible D match to TRBD1 (6 bases). The germline V gene has CDR1 ENHRY and CDR2 SYGVKD. The ends were cut back, 3 bases at V and 1 base at J, with 12 bases in the middle. CDR3 size: 15 residues. The CDR3 is CAISDKGQQNTEAFF. DNA of the CDR3: TGTGCCATCAGTGATAAGGGACAACAGAACACTGAAGCTTTCTTT.

The CDR3 DNA sequence: TGTGCCAGCAGTTTATTCGCCTACGAGCAGTACTTC. Translating gives CASSLFAYEQYF. The gene calls are TRBV28 and TRBJ2-7; D is unresolved. Germline values: CDR1 MDHEN, CDR2 SYDVKM. V gave up 1 base and J gave up 2 bases, with 3 bases separating them. The CDR3 is 12 residues long. Complete variable domain (other parts from reference TRBV28 and TRBJ2-7): DVKVTQSSRYLVKRTGEKVFLECVQDMDHENMFWYRQDPGLGLRLIYFSYDVKMKEKGDIPEGYSVSREKKERFSLILESASTNQTSMYLCASSLFAYEQYFGPGTRLTVT.

The V gene is TRBV19, the J gene TRBJ1-2, with 9 positions matching TRBD1. This CDR3 is 15 amino acids long. V trimming: 4 bases; J trimming: 4 bases; junction bases outside the gene matches: 7. CDR1 LNHDA and CDR2 SQIVND come from the germline V gene (reference sequence). The CDR3, as DNA: TGTGCCAGTAGTACCGACCGGGACAGGGCCTATGGCTACACCTTC. Amino acid sequence: CASSTDRDRAYGYTF.

The V and J genes are TRBV28 and TRBJ2-1; 10 bases are a match to TRBD1. The length of the CDR3 is 15 residues. The V and J ends lost 6 bases and 3 bases, in that order; junction bases with no gene match: 5. CDR1 and CDR2 (germline): MDHEN, SYDVKM. CDR3: CASRTGTGDYNEQFF. CDR3 sequence (DNA): TGTGCCAGCAGGACCGGGACAGGGGACTACAATGAGCAGTTCTTC. The full variable domain, completed using reference TRBV28 and TRBJ2-1, is DVKVTQSSRYLVKRTGEKVFLECVQDMDHENMFWYRQDPGLGLRLIYFSYDVKMKEKGDIPEGYSVSREKKERFSLILESASTNQTSMYLCASRTGTGDYNEQFFGPGTRLTVL.

V gene TRBV19 combines with J gene TRBJ2-3; TRBD2 agrees at 9 bases. The CDR3 runs 15 residues. The V segment lost 1 base and the J segment 6 bases; nucleotides outside the gene matches: 5. The germline CDR1 and CDR2 sequences are LNHDA and SQIVND (reference sequence). This chain's CDR3 is CASSIGGGAGDTQYF. DNA for the CDR3: TGTGCCAGTAGTATAGGCGGGGGGGCCGGGGATACGCAGTATTTT.

The gene calls are TRBV11-2 and TRBJ2-7; a weak D match, TRBD2 (5 bases). Trimming pared 1 base from V and 5 bases from J, leaving 9 bases between. CDR3 length: 13 residues. Per germline, CDR1 SGHAT and CDR2 FQNNGV. CDR3 sequence reads: CASSLVLAHEQYF. The CDR3 bases are TGTGCCAGCAGCTTAGTTCTAGCCCACGAGCAGTACTTC.

The chain joins TRBV9 to TRBJ2-5, with no clear D. Trimming removed 4 bases from V and 4 bases from J, with 11 bases in between. The germline gives CDR1 SGDLS, CDR2 YYNGEE. CDR3 length equals 13 residues. CDR3 sequence (DNA): TGTGCCAGCAGCCCGGAACTATCAGAGACCCAGTACTTC. Residues: CASSPELSETQYF.

CDR3 sequence (DNA): TGTGCCAGCAGCTTAGAGTGGGCAGCCTCCTACAATGAGCAGTTCTTC. This translates into CASSLEWAASYNEQFF. This chain joins TRBV11-2 and TRBJ2-1, with D hard to call. This CDR3 is 16 amino acids long. CDR1 is SGHAT, CDR2 FQNNGV, per germline. The V gene lost 0 bases and the J gene lost 0 bases, with 9 bases spanning the gap. The full variable domain, its missing parts supplied by reference TRBV11-2 and TRBJ2-1, is EAGVAQSPRYKIIEKRQSVAFWCNPISGHATLYWYQQILGQGPKLLIQFQNNGVVDDSQLPKDRFSAERLKGVDSTLKIQPAKLEDSAVYLCASSLEWAASYNEQFFGPGTRLTVL.

This clone was observed a few times. The rearrangement uses TRBV27 and TRBJ1-2; 8 positions match TRBD1. V was pared by 6 bases and J by 0 bases, with 3 bases of the junction left unmatched. Germline CDR1 and CDR2: MNHEY and SMNVEV (reference sequence). The CDR3 covers 14 residues. The chain's CDR3 is CASRGTGTNYGYTF. In DNA form, the CDR3 reads TGTGCCAGCAGAGGGACAGGCACTAACTATGGCTACACCTTC.

This clone was observed a few times. This sequence joins TRBV11-3 and TRBJ2-7, with 9 nucleotides matching TRBD2. V was clipped by 0 bases and J by 7 bases; unmatched bases: 7. Germline V gives CDR1 SGHNT, CDR2 YENEEA. This CDR3 has 15 residues. CDR3 in amino acids: CASSLDGLAGREQYF. CDR3 nucleotide sequence: TGTGCCAGCAGCTTAGATGGGCTAGCGGGGAGGGAGCAGTACTTC.

The V gene is TRBV5-8, the J gene TRBJ2-5; tentative D call: TRBD1 (6 bases). CDR3 length: 18 amino acids. The germline V and J ends were trimmed by 0 bases and 2 bases, with 20 bases remaining between them. CDR1 and CDR2 (germline): SGHTS, YDEGEE. CDR3 DNA: TGTGCCAGCAGCTTGGTCCCCCAGCCGGACAGTACACAAGAGACCCAGTACTTC. Residues: CASSLVPQPDSTQETQYF.

V usage is TRBV12-5 and J usage is TRBJ2-1, with D maybe TRBD1 (5 bases). CDR1 is LGHNT and CDR2 is FRNRAP in the germline V gene. V was clipped by 2 bases and J by 9 bases, with 8 bases between them. This CDR3 contains 12 residues. CDR3 loop: CASGLPRGEQFF. In nucleotides, the CDR3 is TGTGCTAGTGGTTTGCCTAGGGGTGAGCAGTTCTTC.

The chain has TRBV7-9 and TRBJ2-5; possible D gene TRBD2, 5 bases. Trimming stripped 5 bases from V and 3 bases from J, with 22 bases between. Germline V gene data show CDR1 as SEHNR and CDR2 as FQNEAQ (reference sequence). The CDR3 loop spans 17 amino acids. The CDR3 DNA sequence: TGTGCCAGCAGCCCCGTTCCCCCAGCGGTTCTTAAAGAGACCCAGTACTTC. It yields the protein CASSPVPPAVLKETQYF.

This sequence joins TRBV18 and TRBJ2-7; D unresolved. CDR1 and CDR2 from the germline V gene are KGHSH and LQKENI. The CDR3 runs to 12 residues. Trimming removed 2 bases from V and 5 bases from J, with 7 bases in between. This CDR3 is CASSPAVNEQYF. In DNA, the CDR3 is TGTGCCAGCTCACCAGCGGTGAACGAGCAGTACTTC.

This clone has just a few counts. The genes are TRBV4-1 and TRBJ2-4; 7 positions match TRBD1. CDR1 is MGHRA and CDR2 is YSYEKL in the germline V gene. Unmatched junction bases numbered 8, after V lost 5 bases and J lost 4 bases. This CDR3 has 15 residues. DNA of the CDR3: TGCGCCAGCAGCGTCCACGAGGGACAGAAAAACATTCAGTACTTC. This translates into CASSVHEGQKNIQYF.

This sequence joins TRBV24-1 and TRBJ2-1; 9 bases line up with TRBD1. V was clipped by 3 bases and J by 8 bases; unmatched bases: 10. The germline V gene has CDR1 KGHDR and CDR2 SFDVKD. CDR3 size: 16 residues. The CDR3 DNA sequence: TGTGCCACCAGTGATACGACAGGGGGAGGGGGAGATGAGCAGTTCTTC. This translates into CATSDTTGGGGDEQFF.

This rearrangement joins TRBV3-1 (or the pseudogene TRBV3-2) to TRBJ2-3; 12 bases are shared with TRBD2. This CDR3 is 18 amino acids long. Germline values: CDR1 LGHDT, CDR2 YNNKEL (reference sequence). V lost 0 bases to trimming and J lost 0 bases; unmatched junction nucleotides: 4. CDR3 loop: CASSQDSSGGVSTDTQYF. In nucleotides, the CDR3 is TGTGCCAGCAGCCAAGATTCTAGCGGGGGGGTTAGCACAGATACGCAGTATTTT.

This clone was observed once. The CDR3 DNA reads TGCGCCAGCAGCCAGGGCTCAGATACGCAGTATTTT. Its protein product is CASSQGSDTQYF. This sequence joins TRBV4-1 and TRBJ2-3; D ambiguous. Germline V gene lookup returns CDR1 MGHRA and CDR2 YSYEKL. The CDR3 length is 12 residues. The V end lost 3 bases, the J end lost 4 bases, and 5 bases lay between the germline ends.